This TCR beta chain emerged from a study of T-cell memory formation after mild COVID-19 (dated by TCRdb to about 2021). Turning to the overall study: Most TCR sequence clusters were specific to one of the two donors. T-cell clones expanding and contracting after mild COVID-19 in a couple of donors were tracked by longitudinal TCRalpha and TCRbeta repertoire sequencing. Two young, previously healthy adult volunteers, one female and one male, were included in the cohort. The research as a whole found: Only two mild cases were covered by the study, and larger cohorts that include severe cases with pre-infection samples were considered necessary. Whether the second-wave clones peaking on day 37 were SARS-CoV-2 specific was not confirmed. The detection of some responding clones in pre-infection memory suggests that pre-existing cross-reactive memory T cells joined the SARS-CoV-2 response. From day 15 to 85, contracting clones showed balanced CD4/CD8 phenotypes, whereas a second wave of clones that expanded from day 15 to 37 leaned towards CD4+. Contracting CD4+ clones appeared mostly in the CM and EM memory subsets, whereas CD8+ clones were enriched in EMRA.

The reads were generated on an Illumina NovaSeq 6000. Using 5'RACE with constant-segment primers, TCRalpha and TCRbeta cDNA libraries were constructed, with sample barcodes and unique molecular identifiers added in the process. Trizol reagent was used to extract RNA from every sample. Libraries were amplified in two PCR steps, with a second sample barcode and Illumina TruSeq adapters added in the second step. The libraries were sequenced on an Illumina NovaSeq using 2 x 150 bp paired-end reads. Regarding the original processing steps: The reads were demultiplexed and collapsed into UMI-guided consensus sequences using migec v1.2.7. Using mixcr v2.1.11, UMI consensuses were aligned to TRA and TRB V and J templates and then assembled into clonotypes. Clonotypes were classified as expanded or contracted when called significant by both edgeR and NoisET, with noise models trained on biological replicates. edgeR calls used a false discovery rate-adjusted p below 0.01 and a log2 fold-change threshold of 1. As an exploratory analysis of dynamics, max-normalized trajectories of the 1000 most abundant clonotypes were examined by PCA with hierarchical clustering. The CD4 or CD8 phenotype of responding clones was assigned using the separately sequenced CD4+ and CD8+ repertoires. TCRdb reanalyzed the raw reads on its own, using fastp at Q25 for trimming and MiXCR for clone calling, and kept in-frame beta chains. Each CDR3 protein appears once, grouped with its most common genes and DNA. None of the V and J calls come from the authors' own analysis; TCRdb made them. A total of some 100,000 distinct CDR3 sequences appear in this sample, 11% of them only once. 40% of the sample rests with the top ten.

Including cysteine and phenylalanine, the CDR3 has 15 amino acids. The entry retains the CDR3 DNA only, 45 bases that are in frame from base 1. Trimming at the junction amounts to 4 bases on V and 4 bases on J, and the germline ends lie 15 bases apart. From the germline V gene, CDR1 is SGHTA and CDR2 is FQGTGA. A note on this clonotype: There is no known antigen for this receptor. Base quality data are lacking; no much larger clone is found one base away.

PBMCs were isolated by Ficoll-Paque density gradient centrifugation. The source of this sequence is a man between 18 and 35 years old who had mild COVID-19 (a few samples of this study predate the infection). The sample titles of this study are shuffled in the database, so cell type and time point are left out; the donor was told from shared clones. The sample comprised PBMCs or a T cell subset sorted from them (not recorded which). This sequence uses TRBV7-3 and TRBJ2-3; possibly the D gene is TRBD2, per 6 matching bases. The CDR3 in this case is CASSSPSGEADTQYF. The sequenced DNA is TGTGCCAGCAGCTCCCCTAGTGGGGAGGCAGATACGCAGTATTTT.